The entry below gives a single T cell receptor (beta chain) sequence along with its context. Participant-given clinical history determined each cohort assignment. V shed 5 bases and J shed 0 bases, with 7 bases lying between them. Per germline, CDR1 SGHNT and CDR2 YENEEA. This CDR3 comprises 13 residues. The sample comes from a study of blood T cell repertoires in COVID-19. Data came from immunoSEQ multiplex PCR; TCRdb stores just in-frame clones and leaves some out. The sample has approximately 220,000 clones, about four fifths seen once; the top ten hold 4.8%. The J gene is TRBJ1-1, the V gene TRBV11-3; D is uncertain. The material sequenced was PBMCs or T cells enriched from blood (not recorded which). The TCR sequence derives from a woman aged 45-59 years who had been exposed to COVID-19. CDR3 residues: CASSKGVNTEAFF. The CDR3 DNA reads as TGTGCCAGCAGCAAGGGAGTGAACACTGAAGCTTTCTTT.